This is a list of T cell receptor beta chains from one sample in a study of shared clonotypes between healthy human individuals. Data came from immunoSEQ multiplex PCR; TCRdb stores just in-frame clones and leaves some out. The table shows 1.5 million to 2.5 million clones, with just under 95% occurring only once. The sequenced material came from naive CD8+ T cells sorted from blood. These TCRs come from a man aged 18 to 30 in good health. CDR3s include the opening cysteine and the closing phenylalanine or tryptophan.

v_call	j_call	cdr3_aa
TRBV2	TRBJ1-4	CASSEGAASGEKLFF
TRBV28	TRBJ1-3	CASSSQGFASGNTIYF
TRBV6-1	TRBJ1-2	CASGQSYGYTF
TRBV7-9	TRBJ1-1	CASSPSEFTEAFF
TRBV7-2	TRBJ1-1	CASSLAGQGAAEAFF
TRBV7-8	TRBJ2-3	CASSLSLVVAGSTDTQYF
TRBV9	TRBJ2-7	CASSVASVGYEQYF
TRBV7-9	TRBJ2-7	CASSLDPGGFYEQYF
TRBV5-5	TRBJ2-1	CASSLEGYGDEQFF
TRBV6-1	TRBJ1-2	CASSESGNPNYGYTF
TRBV28	TRBJ2-5	CASSLKLAGAQYF
TRBV7-6	TRBJ2-7	CASSLGILYEQYF
TRBV10-1	TRBJ2-3	CASSEVAGYETDTQYF
TRBV7-2	TRBJ2-3	CASSLVGPTDTQYF
TRBV27	TRBJ1-1	CASSPVGPLGQNTEAFF
TRBV5-4	TRBJ1-1	CASSGGIHAEAFF
TRBV9	TRBJ2-7	CASNGGGHSYEQYF
TRBV6-1	TRBJ2-5	CASSEWMTGGEETQYF
TRBV2	TRBJ2-7	CASSEGQGVSYEQYF
TRBV28	TRBJ2-7	CASRTGTGGEYSYEQYF
TRBV13	TRBJ1-3	CASSQDISGNTIYF
TRBV4-1	TRBJ1-2	CASSQDEEPSSYGYTF
TRBV2	TRBJ1-3	CASSDQGSSGNTIYF
TRBV2	TRBJ2-3	CASSYGLAGPDTQYF
TRBV29-1	TRBJ2-5	CSVKGTSGGEETQYF
TRBV18	TRBJ2-2	CASSPPKGYEDHTGELFF
TRBV6-1	TRBJ1-2	CARGRENTNYGYTF
TRBV9	TRBJ1-2	CASSPGDAYGYTF
TRBV6-1	TRBJ2-1	CASSDLSSYNEQFF
TRBV2	TRBJ2-7	CASRTSGGTYEQYF
TRBV7-9	TRBJ2-7	CASSLGGRELRPYEQYF
TRBV2	TRBJ2-1	CASSGQGATYNEQFF
TRBV7-9	TRBJ2-3	CASSPLLSSTDTQYF
TRBV2	TRBJ1-6	CASRTTGTTDNSPLHF
TRBV5-6	TRBJ1-2	CASSLVGGAGYTF
TRBV27	TRBJ1-6	CASSWGAGGGNSPLHF
TRBV29-1	TRBJ1-3	CSVYLITENTIYF
TRBV10-1	TRBJ2-2	CASSGDSGETGELFF
TRBV9	TRBJ1-2	CASSRGLGYTF
TRBV7-3	TRBJ1-1	CASSSGTVNTEAFF
TRBV29-1	TRBJ2-1	CSVEGLHGVYNEQFF
TRBV27	TRBJ2-7	CASSPGGFSYEQYF
TRBV6-1	TRBJ2-3	CASSEAVAATDTQYF
TRBV7-9	TRBJ2-1	CASSPQSAYGQFF
TRBV6-5	TRBJ1-3	CASSRDRSSGNTIYF
TRBV30	TRBJ1-1	CAWTTASTEAFF
TRBV7-9	TRBJ2-5	CAARVEGSETQYF
TRBV11-2	TRBJ2-1	CASSLDQGGSSYNEQFF
TRBV28	TRBJ1-3	CASSLLMTGRNTIYF
TRBV4-1	TRBJ2-1	CASSQVGVRNEQFF
TRBV27	TRBJ2-3	CASSLYREGTSTDTQYF
TRBV9	TRBJ2-7	CASSVGIRYEQYF
TRBV15	TRBJ2-7	CATSATTSGTPSREQYF
TRBV5-4	TRBJ2-5	CASSPIGTGEQETQYF
TRBV5-6	TRBJ2-7	CASSLEQAYEQYF
TRBV5-3	TRBJ2-3	CARSLAGRRGQGDTQYF
TRBV29-1	TRBJ1-1	CSVYLGQLNTEAFF
TRBV5-1	TRBJ2-7	CASSLALSIFTYEQYF
TRBV7-9	TRBJ1-1	CASSLGGVGDRWGAEAFF